The rows below give T cell receptor beta chains drawn from one sample of a study of blood T cell repertoires in COVID-19. Generated by immunoSEQ multiplex PCR, the TCRdb table keeps only in-frame clones and is missing some. This sample carries almost 95,000 clones, around 82% of them seen once, and the ten largest clones take about 6.3%. Sequencing input: peripheral blood. Receptors were obtained from a man aged 60 to 75 with acute or convalescent COVID-19. CDR3s include the opening cysteine and the closing phenylalanine or tryptophan.

CDR3 protein: CASSDPGRGGEKLFF
V gene: TRBV6-2/TRBV6-3
J gene: TRBJ1-4

CDR3 protein: CASSQVAQGAGGANVLTF
V gene: TRBV4-1
J gene: TRBJ2-6

CDR3 protein: CASSMLAESYNEQFF
V gene: TRBV19
J gene: TRBJ2-1

CDR3 protein: CASSFFRNSPLHF
V gene: TRBV7-2
J gene: TRBJ1-6

CDR3 protein: CATSRDGRAGSPQHF
V gene: TRBV15
J gene: TRBJ1-5

CDR3 protein: CASSESLRGGTETQYF
V gene: TRBV6-1
J gene: TRBJ2-5

CDR3 protein: CASSTGTGDGGYTF
V gene: TRBV9
J gene: TRBJ1-2

CDR3 protein: CASSIGGRSNYGYTF
V gene: TRBV19
J gene: TRBJ1-2

CDR3 protein: CASSPQQVSTDTQYF
V gene: TRBV18
J gene: TRBJ2-3

CDR3 protein: CASSLDSSGELFF
V gene: TRBV11-3
J gene: TRBJ2-2

CDR3 protein: CASSVLSGGFSYNEQFF
V gene: TRBV9
J gene: TRBJ2-1

CDR3 protein: CASSTPTGGNTGELFF
V gene: TRBV11-3
J gene: TRBJ2-2

CDR3 protein: CASSLSAYEQYF
V gene: TRBV7-2
J gene: TRBJ2-7

CDR3 protein: CASSVQGVSTEAFF
V gene: TRBV9
J gene: TRBJ1-1

CDR3 protein: CASQGTVTETQYF
V gene: TRBV6-5
J gene: TRBJ2-5

CDR3 protein: CASSPGTYNSPLHF
V gene: TRBV19
J gene: TRBJ1-6

CDR3 protein: CASSQDPRWTEAFF
V gene: TRBV4-1
J gene: TRBJ1-1

CDR3 protein: CASRPNTGANYGYTF
V gene: TRBV19
J gene: TRBJ1-2